The sequence of this T cell receptor beta chain was determined in a study of blood T cell repertoires in COVID-19 (TCRdb year 2020). With regard to the full study: Samples from collaborators originated in the United States, Italy and Spain and spanned both the acute and convalescent phases of COVID-19. The repertoires were released in a freely available public database meant as a resource for research on the immune response to SARS-CoV-2. Subjects who had been exposed to COVID-19, were actively infected with it, or had recovered from it provided the deeply sampled blood TCRbeta repertoires that made up the dataset. The material from the prospective study consisted of cDNA or gDNA derived from T cells, B-cell-depleted T cells, or PBMCs. The samples were drawn from the first 160 participants of the ongoing ImmuneRACE study and from 950 to 1,500 subjects provided by 6 global collaborators. Sample metadata almost always included a de-identified subject ID, COVID-19 status, age in years and sex. Where available, HLA class I and class II types were obtained from metadata supplied by the sample provider rather than from assay-based typing.

Including the terminal cysteine and phenylalanine, the CDR3 comprises 15 residues. The kept DNA is CDR3 alone, 45 bases in frame from the first base. The germline V gene sets CDR1 to SGHRS and CDR2 to YFSETQ. V is reduced by 4 bases and J by 2 bases, leaving a spacing of 16 bases between them. Broad study findings and their caveats: The quantity of clinical and demographic metadata differed by source and by participant and was supplied without curation.

TCRbeta CDR3 regions were amplified from genomic DNA using the immunoSEQ Assay, a bias-controlled multiplex PCR. Concerning the study's data processing: The number of nucleated cells in each sample was estimated from the amplification of reference gene primers within the assay. Sequence reads were collapsed and filtered to measure the absolute abundance of every unique TCRbeta CDR3 rearrangement. For each sample, productive Simpson clonality was calculated by taking the square root of Simpson's diversity index across productive rearrangements. The table was pulled from immuneACCESS by TCRdb, which kept in-frame rearrangements only. Such tables lose some clones; where checked, under half of the loss comes from unresolved V genes, and the rest has no known cause. V, J and clone size reflect that table, while D and trimming were determined from the DNA. This sample holds about 50,000 clones; approximately 90% were observed only once. Together, the top ten hold 2.6% of the sample.

Remarks on this clone: It lacks a known antigen. Base qualities are not recorded, but no much larger clone differs from it by a single base.

In Seattle, one collaborating source enrolled patients while the infection was active and tracked those patients longitudinally over the course of disease. Collaborating institutions collected whole blood in K2EDTA tubes following their own protocols. Collaborator samples were shipped for TCRbeta analysis as frozen whole blood, isolated PBMCs, or DNA extracted from either sample type. This sequence was found in a woman older than 75 with COVID-19, enrolled during active disease. What was sequenced was peripheral blood. The V gene is TRBV5-1 and the J gene is TRBJ2-7, with a weak D call of TRBD1 (6 bases match). This receptor carries the CDR3 CASSPGTPLTYEQYF. The nucleotide sequence is TGCGCCAGCAGCCCCGGGACACCTCTCACCTACGAGCAGTACTTC.